Given below is one T cell receptor beta chain in context. Its antigen is currently unknown. Possible read error: a much larger clone is one base away. Germline CDR1 and CDR2: MNHEY and SVGAGI. CDR3 length: 13 amino acids. These data are taken from a study of post-analysis software for immune sequencing data. Overall study context: Recorded disease courses covered relapsing-remitting, secondary progressive and progressive-relapsing multiple sclerosis. Some patients had no subtype annotation.

General study points: Clustering by F measure revealed strong co-clustering among samples prepared together in one batch. Compared with controls, patients had more of about five TRBV segments, including TRBV5-6, TRBV5-1 and TRBV20-1.

Each TCR beta cDNA library carried unique molecular identifiers. When about 1 to 11 million T cells were used, they gave about 490,000 cDNA molecules. TCRdb independently ran MiXCR on the PCR reads; one entry per CDR3 protein. This table holds 250,000 to 300,000 distinct CDR3 sequences, 30% to 45% found once. The chain combines TRBV6-5 with TRBJ1-5; D ambiguous. The sequence came from a girl aged 5 to 17 with multiple sclerosis. Sequencing used blood. In DNA form, the CDR3 reads TGTGCCGGCAGTTCAAGGGAGAATCAGCCCCAGCATTTT. Translation gives CAGSSRENQPQHF.